This T cell receptor (beta chain) was captured in a study of immune evolution from preneoplasia to lung adenocarcinoma. Using immunoSEQ multiplex PCR, the repertoire was profiled, and TCRdb retains in-frame clones only, with some absent. Here the sample spans several thousand clones, less than 80% being singletons. Concerning this clone itself: No antigen is known for it.

Patients had resection in Japan or China between the mid-2010s and the late 2010s. Each case's diagnosis was confirmed by two pathologists on H&E. Overall study findings and caveats: Later-stage lesions appeared to have more T cells, more diversity, less clonality.

The clonotype was recovered from a person aged 70 to 80 with lung adenocarcinoma. Sequenced: FFPE adjacent normal lung tissue.

The CDR3 sequence: CASSEARNSGAFF. In DNA form, the CDR3 reads TGTGCCAGCAGTGAAGCGCGGAACAGTGGGGCTTTCTTT. V gene TRBV2 combines with J gene TRBJ1-1; no reliable D call. This CDR3 region has 13 residues. Germline V CDR1 and CDR2: SNHLY, FYNNEI. V lost 0 bases and J lost 11, with 13 bases in between.